This entry lists 13 T cell receptor beta chains sequenced from one sample in a study of cytomegalovirus exposure and HLA in healthy donors. TCRdb's table, derived via immunoSEQ multiplex PCR, lists solely in-frame clones and lacks some. The sample carries about 330,000 clones, roughly 89% recorded once. Sequencing was done on a sample of PBMCs. The receptors derive from a young woman in good health and CMV-seronegative.

This chain links TRBV10-2 with TRBJ1-3; TRBD1 agrees at 7 bases. CDR3 size: 13 residues. The V segment lost 6 bases and the J segment 4 bases; nucleotides outside the gene matches: 3. CDR1 is WSHSY and CDR2 is SAAADI in the germline V gene. The DNA for the CDR3 is TGCGCCAGCAGCTCGGACAGGGGAAACACCATATATTTT. Protein: CASSSDRGNTIYF.

A single count supports this clone. This chain joins TRBV15 and TRBJ1-5; TRBD1 is a possible D gene (6 bases). CDR1 and CDR2 (germline): LNHNV, YYDKDF (reference sequence). The V and J ends lost 0 bases and 4 bases respectively, with 10 bases between them. CDR3 size: 15 residues. Here the CDR3 reads CATSRDGQRNQPQHF. CDR3 DNA: TGTGCCACCAGCAGAGATGGACAGAGGAATCAGCCCCAGCATTTT.

The chain is built from TRBV14 and TRBJ1-2, with D possibly being TRBD1 (5 bases). The CDR3 length is 14 residues. V was clipped by 7 bases and J by 2 bases, with 14 bases between them. Looked up from germline, CDR1 is SGHDN and CDR2 is FVKESK. The CDR3 nucleotides are TGTGCCAGCAAGGGGCAGGCGACAAACTATGGCTACACCTTC. It is translated as CASKGQATNYGYTF.

This sequence joins TRBV7-3 and TRBJ2-1, with 9 bases lining up with TRBD2. Germline V lookup: CDR1 SGHTA, CDR2 FQGTGA. The CDR3 has 15 amino acids. J gave up 2 bases and V 5 bases, and 4 bases lay outside the gene matches. This CDR3 is CASSRGLAPYNEQFF. CDR3 DNA: TGTGCCAGCAGCCGGGGACTAGCCCCCTACAATGAGCAGTTCTTC.

This chain links TRBV7-3 with TRBJ2-1; 7 positions match TRBD2. Germline V lookup: CDR1 SGHTA, CDR2 FQGTGA. This CDR3 is 16 amino acids long. Trimming took 2 bases from V and 5 from J; bases not matched to a gene: 9. This chain's CDR3 is CASSLFGEGGHNEQFF. As DNA, the CDR3 is TGTGCCAGCAGCTTATTTGGGGAGGGAGGTCACAATGAGCAGTTCTTC. Complete variable domain (other parts from reference TRBV7-3 and TRBJ2-1): GAGVSQTPSNKVTEKGKYVELRCDPISGHTALYWYRQSLGQGPEFLIYFQGTGAADDSGLPNDRFFAVRPEGSVSTLKIQRTERGDSAVYLCASSLFGEGGHNEQFFGPGTRLTVL.

This clone came up once. The CDR3 loop reads CASSQDFGTVDGYTF. The DNA of the CDR3 is TGCGCCAGCAGCCAAGATTTTGGTACAGTAGATGGCTACACCTTC. This chain joins TRBV4-3 and TRBJ1-2; D unclear. The CDR3 length is 15 residues. Germline V gene sequence: CDR1 LGHNA, CDR2 YSLEER. V was shortened by 0 bases and J by 6 bases, with 14 bases between the two germline ends.

V usage is TRBV18 and J usage is TRBJ2-7; perhaps TRBD2 as D (6 bases). Germline V gene lookup returns CDR1 KGHSH and CDR2 LQKENI. V lost 2 bases, J lost 6 bases, and 14 bases lay in between. The CDR3 spans 14 residues. CDR3 sequence (DNA): TGTGCCAGCTCACCAGGAATGGGGAGGAGCGAGCAGTACTTC. It yields the protein CASSPGMGRSEQYF.

V gene TRBV30 combines with J gene TRBJ1-1; D might be TRBD1 (6 bases). This CDR3 contains 12 residues. The V and J ends lost 6 bases and 5 bases respectively, with 13 bases between them. The germline V gene has CDR1 GTSNPN and CDR2 SVGIG (reference sequence). The CDR3 spells CACAFRGTEAFF. The DNA for the CDR3 is TGTGCCTGTGCCTTCAGGGGAACTGAAGCTTTCTTT.

The V call is TRBV4-3, the J call TRBJ2-2, with 9 bases matching TRBD1. Germline-derived CDR1 and CDR2 are LGHNA and YSLEER. There are 21 residues in the CDR3. V lost 1 base, J lost 4 bases, and 19 bases stayed unmatched. This CDR3 reads CASSQVAPGQGIYYGTGELFF. The CDR3 coding sequence is TGCGCCAGCAGCCAAGTAGCACCGGGACAGGGAATTTATTATGGCACCGGGGAGCTGTTTTTT.

This clone has a single count. The chain couples TRBV25-1 to TRBJ2-5; D may be TRBD1 (5 bases). The V gene lost 1 base and the J gene lost 3 bases, with 18 bases spanning the gap. The CDR3 consists of 17 residues. In germline, CDR1 is MGHDK, CDR2 SYGVNS. The CDR3 protein is CASSESLNLRGKETQYF. In DNA form, the CDR3 reads TGTGCCAGCAGTGAATCCCTTAACCTTAGGGGCAAAGAGACCCAGTACTTC.

This rearrangement joins TRBV28 to TRBJ2-7; D ambiguous. With 8 bases removed from V and 2 bases from J, the gap between germline ends came to 16 bases. The CDR3 is made up of 14 amino acids. Germline V gene lookup returns CDR1 MDHEN and CDR2 SYDVKM. The CDR3 sequence: CASLGSGDAYEQYF. CDR3 in DNA: TGTGCCAGCCTGGGCAGTGGTGATGCCTACGAGCAGTACTTC.

The J gene is TRBJ1-1, the V gene TRBV5-4, with 7 positions matching TRBD1. Germline loops: CDR1 SGHNT, CDR2 YYREEE (reference sequence). CDR3 length: 16 residues. After removal of 4 bases from V and 0 bases from J, the junction contained 9 bases not matched to a gene. CDR3 region: CASSPDRARVNTEAFF. The CDR3, as DNA: TGTGCCAGCAGCCCCGACAGGGCAAGAGTGAACACTGAAGCTTTCTTT.

The chain joins TRBV9 to TRBJ2-3; the D gene is possibly TRBD2 (6 bases). In germline, CDR1 is SGDLS, CDR2 YYNGEE. V lost 0 bases to trimming and J lost 6 bases, with 23 bases between them. The CDR3 extends over 18 amino acids. The CDR3 loop is CASSVGDGRQSGVDTQYF. DNA of the CDR3: TGTGCCAGCAGCGTAGGAGACGGGAGACAGTCCGGGGTTGATACGCAGTATTTT.